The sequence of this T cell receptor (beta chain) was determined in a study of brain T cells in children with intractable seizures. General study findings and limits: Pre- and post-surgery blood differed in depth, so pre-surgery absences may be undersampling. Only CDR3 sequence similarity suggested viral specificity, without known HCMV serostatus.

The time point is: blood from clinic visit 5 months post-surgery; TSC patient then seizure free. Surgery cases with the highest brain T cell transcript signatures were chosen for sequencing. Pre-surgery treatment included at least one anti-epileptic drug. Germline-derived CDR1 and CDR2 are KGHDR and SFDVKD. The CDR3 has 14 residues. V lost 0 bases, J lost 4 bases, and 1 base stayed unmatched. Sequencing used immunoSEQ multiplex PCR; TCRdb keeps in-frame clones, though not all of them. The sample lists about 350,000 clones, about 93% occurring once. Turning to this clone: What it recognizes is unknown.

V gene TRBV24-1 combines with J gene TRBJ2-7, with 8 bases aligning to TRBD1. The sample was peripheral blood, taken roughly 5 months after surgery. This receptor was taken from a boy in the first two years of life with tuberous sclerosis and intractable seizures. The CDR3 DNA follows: TGTGCCACCAGTGATTTGGGACAGGGATACGAGCAGTACTTC. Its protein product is CATSDLGQGYEQYF.